This T cell receptor beta chain came from a study of response to subunit inactivated influenza vaccine. Study results and caveats: Authors suggested few new T cells are recruited by each seasonal influenza vaccination.

This clonotype was picked up a small number of times. Its antigen remains unidentified. J lost 2 bases, V lost 3 bases, and 6 bases had no gene match. CDR1 is SNHLY, CDR2 FYNNEI, per germline. The CDR3 totals 15 residues. TCRdb passed the RT-PCR reads through MiXCR, listing each CDR3 protein once. The data hold roughly 500,000 distinct CDR3 sequences, with 16% observed a single time. The receptor was derived from a man aged 50 to 69 who received an inactivated influenza vaccine. The chain carries TRBV2 and TRBJ2-7, with TRBD1 matching over 8 bases. The specimen comprised CD4+ T cells sorted from PBMCs, sampled 23 to 25 months after vaccination. CDR3 region: CASSDRQGRTYEQYF. The CDR3 region has the DNA TGTGCCAGCAGTGACAGACAGGGGCGAACCTACGAGCAGTACTTC.